This T cell receptor (beta chain) comes out of a study of cytomegalovirus exposure and HLA in healthy donors. It was with 60 Vbeta and 13 Jbeta primers that the PCR ran. Generated by immunoSEQ multiplex PCR, the TCRdb table keeps only in-frame clones and is missing some. This table has around 190,000 clones, around a tenth appearing once. This clone was seen only a few times. Its target is unknown. Looked up from germline, CDR1 is SGHTA and CDR2 is FQGNSA. With 0 bases removed from V and 0 bases from J, the gap between germline ends came to 6 bases. This CDR3 comprises 14 residues. General study points: Apart from CMV serostatus, no immune exposure information was available. Analysis was carried out at a later point, and it linked a missense DCLRE1C variant to TCR beta V- and J-gene trimming.

The material sequenced was PBMCs. This sequence joins TRBV7-2 and TRBJ2-7; D call uncertain. This receptor was taken from a woman in her thirties in good health and CMV-seropositive. The chain's CDR3 is CASSLAHSSYEQYF. DNA for the CDR3: TGTGCCAGCAGCTTAGCCCACAGCTCCTACGAGCAGTACTTC.